This entry lists 31 T cell receptor beta chains sequenced from one sample in a study of T cells after yellow fever vaccination. TCRdb passed the 5' RACE reads through MiXCR, listing each CDR3 protein once. The data contain about 150,000 distinct CDR3 sequences, more than 6.5% of them singletons. This material consisted of CD4+ T cells sorted from PBMCs, taken 10 days after the yellow fever booster vaccination. All receptors come from a man aged 25 to 40 who received the YFV17D yellow fever vaccine.

This clonotype was detected many times. The chain couples TRBV5-1 to TRBJ2-7; 10 bases are a match to TRBD1. Per germline, CDR1 SGHRS and CDR2 YFSETQ. The length of the CDR3 is 15 residues. V trimming: 0 bases; J trimming: 4 bases; junction bases outside the gene matches: 4. The DNA for the CDR3 is TGCGCCAGCAGCTTGGTTGGGGGACAGGGGTACGAGCAGTACTTC. Translated: CASSLVGGQGYEQYF.

Ten or more counts support this clonotype. The CDR3 DNA follows: TGTGCCAGCAGTTACTTCGGTCCAACAGGCCAAGAGACCCAGTACTTC. This gives the protein CASSYFGPTGQETQYF. This rearrangement joins TRBV6-5 to TRBJ2-5; TRBD1 might be the D (5 bases). Per germline, CDR1 MNHEY and CDR2 SVGAGI. The CDR3 has 16 amino acids. Trimming took 1 base from V and 1 from J, leaving 13 bases between them.

This chain uses TRBV2 with TRBJ2-7; D possibly corresponds to TRBD2 (6 bases). Germline V gene sequence: CDR1 SNHLY, CDR2 FYNNEI. V dropped 5 bases and J dropped 7 bases, with 12 bases sitting between them. The CDR3 has 12 amino acids. The CDR3 reads CASSPLAWEQYF. The CDR3 nucleotides are TGTGCCAGCAGTCCGCTAGCGTGGGAGCAGTACTTC.

In its sample, this clonotype was seen a few times. The CDR3 DNA is TGTGCCAGCAGCTTGGCCATGGGGGGGGCTGGTGAGCAGTTCTTC. Encoded protein: CASSLAMGGAGEQFF. The rearrangement links TRBV5-4 to TRBJ2-1; D is perhaps TRBD2 (7 bases). CDR3 length: 15 amino acids. Germline V gene sequence: CDR1 SGHNT, CDR2 YYREEE (reference sequence). The germline V and J ends were trimmed by 0 bases and 9 bases, with 16 bases remaining between them.

This clonotype was seen many times. The chain carries TRBV28 and TRBJ1-2; 9 bases fit TRBD1. This CDR3 comprises 15 residues. CDR1 is MDHEN and CDR2 is SYDVKM in the germline V gene. With 6 bases clipped from V and 4 bases from J, the junction kept 9 bases outside the gene matches. CDR3: CASSPGQGVFYGYTF. The CDR3 region has the DNA TGTGCCAGCAGCCCGGGACAGGGAGTTTTCTATGGCTACACCTTC.

CDR3 amino acids: CASGRQETQYF. DNA for the CDR3: TGTGCCAGCGGCCGGCAAGAGACCCAGTACTTC. The gene calls are TRBV28 and TRBJ2-5; D unresolved. The germline V gene encodes CDR1 MDHEN and CDR2 SYDVKM. V was trimmed by 8 bases and J by 2 bases, leaving 6 bases between them. This CDR3 has 11 residues. Complete variable domain (other parts from reference TRBV28 and TRBJ2-5): DVKVTQSSRYLVKRTGEKVFLECVQDMDHENMFWYRQDPGLGLRLIYFSYDVKMKEKGDIPEGYSVSREKKERFSLILESASTNQTSMYLCASGRQETQYFGPGTRLLVL.

This clonotype has a count of ten or more. CDR3 in DNA: TGCAGTGCTAGTATCCCCCAACTAGCTGCCTACGAGCAGTACTTC. It translates to CSASIPQLAAYEQYF. The chain uses TRBV20-1 and TRBJ2-7, with a weak D call TRBD2 (6 bases). The CDR3 is 15 residues long. Germline CDR1 and CDR2: DFQATT and SNEGSKA (reference sequence). V was trimmed by 3 bases and J by 2 bases, leaving 17 bases between them.

The chain uses TRBV19 and TRBJ2-1; D gene ambiguous. The CDR3 is 14 amino acids. V was pared by 7 bases and J by 0 bases, with 10 bases between. The germline V gene has CDR1 LNHDA and CDR2 SQIVND (reference sequence). CDR3 protein: CASNSPSSYNEQFF. The CDR3 DNA reads TGTGCCAGTAACAGCCCTAGCTCCTACAATGAGCAGTTCTTC. Based on the CDR3 plus reference TRBV19 and TRBJ2-1, the full variable domain is DGGITQSPKYLFRKEGQNVTLSCEQNLNHDAMYWYRQDPGQGLRLIYYSQIVNDFQKGDIAEGYSVSREKKESFPLTVTSAQKNPTAFYLCASNSPSSYNEQFFGPGTRLTVL.

The rearrangement joins TRBV7-2 to TRBJ2-2, with 7 bases that match TRBD1. CDR3 size: 15 residues. V lost 5 bases, J lost 7 bases, and 10 bases stayed unmatched. Germline-derived CDR1 and CDR2 are SGHTA and FQGNSA. CDR3 DNA: TGTGCCAGCAGCGAGAACAGGGGAGTGGGCGGGGAGCTGTTTTTT. Protein product: CASSENRGVGGELFF.

This chain links TRBV29-1 with TRBJ2-5, with D possibly being TRBD2 (5 bases). V lost 3 bases and J 5 bases, leaving 10 bases between the germline ends. The CDR3 extends over 12 amino acids. Germline values: CDR1 SQVTM, CDR2 ANQGSEA. The CDR3 is CSVEAGLETQYF. CDR3 in DNA: TGCAGCGTTGAGGCCGGACTGGAGACCCAGTACTTC.

This clonotype came up many times. This sequence joins TRBV5-5 and TRBJ2-1; maybe TRBD2 (6 bases). The germline V gene has CDR1 SGHKS and CDR2 YYEKEE (reference sequence). The CDR3 sequence is 13 residues long. V lost 4 bases and J 7 bases, leaving 12 bases between the germline ends. The CDR3 coding sequence is TGTGCCAGCAGCCTCGGGGGAAGAAATGAGCAGTTCTTC. Translating gives CASSLGGRNEQFF.

This clonotype was counted at least ten times. This chain links TRBV19 with TRBJ2-2; D is perhaps TRBD1 (6 bases). The CDR3 has 14 amino acids. Germline V gene data show CDR1 as LNHDA and CDR2 as SQIVND (reference sequence). V shed 9 bases and J shed 1 base, with 12 bases lying between them. The CDR3 reads CASNRALNTGELFF. For the CDR3, the DNA is TGTGCCAGCAACAGGGCTTTGAACACCGGGGAGCTGTTTTTT.

This clonotype was seen repeatedly, ten times or more. The genes are TRBV7-3 and TRBJ2-1; weak D call: TRBD1 (5 bases). V was cut by 0 bases and J by 3 bases, with 18 bases left in between. This CDR3 comprises 18 residues. The germline V gene has CDR1 SGHTA and CDR2 FQGTGA. CDR3 nucleotide sequence: TGTGCCAGCAGCTTAACAGGGGCAGGGCTTAAACACTACAATGAGCAGTTCTTC. It specifies CASSLTGAGLKHYNEQFF.

This clonotype has a count of ten or more. The gene calls are TRBV20-1 and TRBJ2-5, with D possibly TRBD2 on 5 matching bases. V was shortened by 2 bases and J by 3 bases, with 10 bases between the two germline ends. The CDR3 is 13 amino acids. Germline V lookup: CDR1 DFQATT, CDR2 SNEGSKA (reference sequence). The CDR3 reads CSARSGKKETQYF. The CDR3 bases are TGCAGTGCTAGATCGGGAAAAAAAGAGACCCAGTACTTC.

This clonotype was counted between two and nine times. This rearrangement joins TRBV5-4 to TRBJ1-1; TRBD1 aligns across 9 bases. The CDR3 totals 12 residues. V dropped 4 bases and J dropped 9; count of bases not matched to a gene: 4. Germline V lookup: CDR1 SGHNT, CDR2 YYREEE (reference sequence). CDR3 residues: CASSPGTGKAFF. The DNA for the CDR3 is TGTGCCAGCAGCCCAGGGACAGGGAAAGCTTTCTTT.

This clonotype was seen at least ten times. The chain couples TRBV12-3 or TRBV12-4 to TRBJ2-2, with a tentative D call TRBD2 (6 bases). V shed 3 bases and J shed 7 bases, with 12 bases lying between them. This CDR3 has 14 amino acids. The CDR3 nucleotides are TGTGCCAGCAGTTTGGGAGGTTCTGGCGGGGAGCTGTTTTTT. It codes for CASSLGGSGGELFF.

There are many counts of this clonotype. V gene TRBV10-3 combines with J gene TRBJ2-7; TRBD2 might be the D (7 bases). The V end was cut by 6 bases, the J end by 2 bases, with 20 bases between. The CDR3 loop spans 16 amino acids. Germline V lookup: CDR1 ENHRY, CDR2 SYGVKD. CDR3 in amino acids: CAIRASGGRDTYEQYF. CDR3 bases: TGTGCCATCAGGGCTTCGGGGGGACGGGACACCTACGAGCAGTACTTC.

V and J are TRBV7-2 and TRBJ2-1, with 13 bases identical to TRBD2. In germline, CDR1 is SGHTA, CDR2 FQGNSA. This CDR3 has 16 residues. V shed 1 base, J shed 9 bases, and the junction held 6 bases outside the gene matches. In DNA, the CDR3 is TGTGCCAGCAGCTTAGATCGGACTAGCGGGAGAGGTGAGCAGTTCTTC. Its protein is CASSLDRTSGRGEQFF.

The chain combines TRBV28 with TRBJ2-1, with D maybe TRBD2 (6 bases). The V end lost 5 bases, the J end lost 4 bases, and 15 bases lay between the germline ends. This CDR3 has 15 residues. CDR1 and CDR2 (germline): MDHEN, SYDVKM. The CDR3 sequence is CASSAGGTPYNEQFF. In DNA form, the CDR3 reads TGTGCCAGCAGTGCTGGGGGGACCCCTTACAATGAGCAGTTCTTC.

The CDR3 DNA is TGTGCCAGCAGCCAAGGGCCAGGAGGGCCCCAAGAGACCCAGTACTTC. Amino acid sequence: CASSQGPGGPQETQYF. This chain uses TRBV14 with TRBJ2-5; TRBD2 might be the D (6 bases). Germline CDR1 is SGHDN and CDR2 is FVKESK. The CDR3 sequence is 16 residues long. V was trimmed by 1 base and J by 1 base, leaving 13 bases between them. The whole variable domain, remainder taken from reference TRBV14 and TRBJ2-5, is EAGVTQFPSHSVIEKGQTVTLRCDPISGHDNLYWYRRVMGKEIKFLLHFVKESKQDESGMPNNRFLAERTGGTYSTLKVQPAELEDSGVYFCASSQGPGGPQETQYFGPGTRLLVL.

This clonotype was seen many times. V is TRBV27 and J is TRBJ1-1; TRBD1 aligns across 9 bases. Germline lookup yields CDR1 MNHEY and CDR2 SMNVEV (reference sequence). With V trimmed by 5 bases and J by 3 bases, 7 bases remained unmatched. This CDR3 is built from 15 residues. CDR3 sequence (DNA): TGTGCCAGCAGTGCGCCGGGACAGGGTCACACTGAAGCTTTCTTT. It specifies CASSAPGQGHTEAFF.

In its sample, this clonotype was seen many times. This chain links TRBV6-5 with TRBJ2-7; no clear D. The CDR3 runs 14 residues. Trimming left V 2 bases short and J 0 bases short, with 8 bases between. Germline V gene lookup returns CDR1 MNHEY and CDR2 SVGAGI. The DNA of the CDR3 is TGTGCCAGCAGTTACGGTCAGAACTCCTACGAGCAGTACTTC. Its translation is CASSYGQNSYEQYF.

The chain joins TRBV6-5 to TRBJ2-7, with D perhaps matching TRBD2 (7 bases). Trimming removed 4 bases from V and 1 base from J, with 17 bases in between. Germline CDR1 and CDR2: MNHEY and SVGAGI. The CDR3 covers 16 residues. This chain's CDR3 is CASSWSRGGASYEQYF. DNA of the CDR3: TGTGCCAGCAGTTGGTCCCGCGGGGGCGCGTCCTACGAGCAGTACTTC.

This chain uses TRBV12-5 with TRBJ1-1; D is uncertain. V gave up 1 base and J gave up 4 bases, with 7 bases separating them. CDR1 and CDR2 (germline): LGHNT, FRNRAP. The CDR3 sequence is 13 residues long. The CDR3 protein is CASGLALGTEAFF. CDR3 in DNA: TGTGCTAGTGGTTTGGCATTAGGCACTGAAGCTTTCTTT. Together with reference TRBV12-5 and TRBJ1-1, the CDR3 gives the full variable domain: DARVTQTPRHKVTEMGQEVTMRCQPILGHNTVFWYRQTMMQGLELLAYFRNRAPLDDSGMPKDRFSAEMPDATLATLKIQPSEPRDSAVYFCASGLALGTEAFFGQGTRLTVV.

This clonotype was detected ten times or more. The J gene is TRBJ2-1, the V gene TRBV7-9, with D unclear. Germline assignment: CDR1 SEHNR and CDR2 FQNEAQ (reference sequence). The CDR3 contains 14 residues. V dropped 1 base and J dropped 4 bases, with 8 bases sitting between them. CDR3 nucleotides: TGTGCCAGCAGCTTAGGGGGAAGGTACAATGAGCAGTTCTTC. This translates into CASSLGGRYNEQFF.

The chain has TRBV21-1 and TRBJ1-5; the D call of TRBD1 is as the table states it, not checked on the DNA. TRBV21-1 is annotated as a pseudogene. CDR3 length: 16 residues. CDR3 amino acids: CASSKEGRGLTLPQHF. In DNA, the CDR3 is TGTGCCAGCAGCAAAGAAGGCAGGGGGCTAACGCTGCCCCAGCATTTT.

This clonotype showed up many times. The V call is TRBV11-2, the J call TRBJ2-7; TRBD2 is a possible D gene (6 bases). Trimming shortened V by 5 bases and J by 6 bases, and 23 bases separated the two germline ends. CDR3 size: 16 residues. CDR1 SGHAT and CDR2 FQNNGV come from the germline V gene. CDR3 sequence reads: CASSPWGGTYRVEQYF. Written as DNA, the CDR3 is TGTGCCAGCAGCCCCTGGGGCGGGACCTACCGGGTCGAGCAGTACTTC.

This clonotype turned up a few times. J is TRBJ2-6 and V is TRBV6-1; tentative D call: TRBD1 (6 bases). Germline V gives CDR1 MNHNS, CDR2 SASEGT. CDR3 length: 15 amino acids. V lost 7 bases to trimming and J lost 3 bases, with 13 bases between them. The CDR3 here is CASTDQGSGANVLTF. The CDR3 DNA reads TGTGCCAGCACAGACCAGGGGAGTGGGGCCAACGTCCTGACTTTC.

This clonotype showed up just a few times. The J gene is TRBJ2-7, the V gene TRBV12-3 or TRBV12-4, with D perhaps matching TRBD1 or TRBD2 (7 bases each). Trimming removed 2 bases at V and 4 bases at J, with 12 bases between. The CDR3 runs to 14 residues. CDR3: CASSLRQGGYEQYF. CDR3 bases: TGTGCCAGCAGTTTAAGACAGGGAGGGTACGAGCAGTACTTC.

This clonotype has just a few counts. The rearrangement links TRBV20-1 to TRBJ2-5; 11 bases are a match to TRBD2. There are 18 residues in the CDR3. V lost 3 bases to trimming and J lost 4 bases; unmatched junction nucleotides: 16. Germline V gene lookup returns CDR1 DFQATT and CDR2 SNEGSKA (reference sequence). Here the CDR3 DNA reads TGCAGTGCTAGGTCTCCACTAGCGGGAGTGGGGTCTGGAGAGACCCAGTACTTC. Encoded protein: CSARSPLAGVGSGETQYF.

The sample holds many counts of this clonotype. This sequence joins TRBV5-1 and TRBJ1-6; D gene uncertain. The germline V and J ends were trimmed by 0 bases and 6 bases, with 10 bases remaining between them. The CDR3 covers 15 residues. In germline, CDR1 is SGHRS, CDR2 YFSETQ. This CDR3 is CASSLESPSNSPLHF. CDR3 in DNA: TGCGCCAGCAGCTTGGAGTCCCCAAGTAATTCACCCCTCCACTTT.